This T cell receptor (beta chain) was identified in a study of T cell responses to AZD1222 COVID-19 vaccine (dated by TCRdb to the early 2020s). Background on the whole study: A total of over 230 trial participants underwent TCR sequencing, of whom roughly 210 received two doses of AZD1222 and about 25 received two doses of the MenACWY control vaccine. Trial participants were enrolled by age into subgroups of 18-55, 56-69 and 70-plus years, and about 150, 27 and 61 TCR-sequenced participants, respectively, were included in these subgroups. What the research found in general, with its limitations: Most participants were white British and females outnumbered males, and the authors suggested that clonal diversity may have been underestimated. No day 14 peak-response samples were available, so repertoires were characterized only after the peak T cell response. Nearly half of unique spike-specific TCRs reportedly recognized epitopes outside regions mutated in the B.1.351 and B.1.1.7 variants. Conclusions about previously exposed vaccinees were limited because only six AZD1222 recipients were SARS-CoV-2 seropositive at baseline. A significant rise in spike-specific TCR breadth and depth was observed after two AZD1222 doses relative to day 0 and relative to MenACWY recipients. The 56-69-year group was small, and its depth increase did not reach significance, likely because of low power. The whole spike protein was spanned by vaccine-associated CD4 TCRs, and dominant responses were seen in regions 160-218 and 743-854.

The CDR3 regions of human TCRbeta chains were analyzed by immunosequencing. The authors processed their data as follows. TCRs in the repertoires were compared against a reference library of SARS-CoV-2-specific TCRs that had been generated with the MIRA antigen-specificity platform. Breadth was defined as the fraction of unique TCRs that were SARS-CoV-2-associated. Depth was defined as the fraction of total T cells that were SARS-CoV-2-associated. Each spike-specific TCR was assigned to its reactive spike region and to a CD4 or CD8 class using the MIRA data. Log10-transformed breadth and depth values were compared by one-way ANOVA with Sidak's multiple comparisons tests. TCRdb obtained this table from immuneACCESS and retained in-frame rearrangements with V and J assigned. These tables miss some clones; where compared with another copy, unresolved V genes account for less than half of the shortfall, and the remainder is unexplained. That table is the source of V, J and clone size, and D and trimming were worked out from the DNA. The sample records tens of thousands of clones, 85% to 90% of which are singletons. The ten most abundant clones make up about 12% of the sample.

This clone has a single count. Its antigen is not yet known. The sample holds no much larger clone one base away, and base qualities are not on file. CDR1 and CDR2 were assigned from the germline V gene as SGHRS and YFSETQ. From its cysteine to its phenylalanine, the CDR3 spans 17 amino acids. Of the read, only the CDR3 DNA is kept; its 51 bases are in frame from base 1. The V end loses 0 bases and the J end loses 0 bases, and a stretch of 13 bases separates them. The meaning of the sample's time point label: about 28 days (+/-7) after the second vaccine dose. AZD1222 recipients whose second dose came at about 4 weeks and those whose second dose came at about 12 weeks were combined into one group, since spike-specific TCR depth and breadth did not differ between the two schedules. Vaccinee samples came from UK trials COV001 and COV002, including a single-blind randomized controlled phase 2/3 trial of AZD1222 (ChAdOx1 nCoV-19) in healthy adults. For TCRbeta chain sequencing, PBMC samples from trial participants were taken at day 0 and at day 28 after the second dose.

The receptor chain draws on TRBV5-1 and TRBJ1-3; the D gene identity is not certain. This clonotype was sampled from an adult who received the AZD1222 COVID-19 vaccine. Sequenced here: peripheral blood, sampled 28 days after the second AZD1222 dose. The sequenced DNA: TGCGCCAGCAGCTTGGGGAATACAGCCTACTCTGGAAACACCATATATTTT. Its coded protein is CASSLGNTAYSGNTIYF.